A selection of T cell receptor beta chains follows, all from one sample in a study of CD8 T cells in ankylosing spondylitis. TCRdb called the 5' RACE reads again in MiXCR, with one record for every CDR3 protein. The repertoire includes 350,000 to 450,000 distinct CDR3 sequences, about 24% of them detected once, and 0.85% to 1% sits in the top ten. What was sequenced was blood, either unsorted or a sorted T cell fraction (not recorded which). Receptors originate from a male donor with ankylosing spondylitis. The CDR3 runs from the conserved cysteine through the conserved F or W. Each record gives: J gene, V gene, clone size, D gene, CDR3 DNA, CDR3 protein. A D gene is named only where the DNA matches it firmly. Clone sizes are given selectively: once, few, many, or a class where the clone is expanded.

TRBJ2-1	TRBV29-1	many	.	TGCAGCGTTGGCAGGGCTAACTACAATGAGCAGTTCTTC	CSVGRANYNEQFF
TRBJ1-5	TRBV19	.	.	TGTGCCAGTAGTATGACTGAAGATCAGCCCCAGCATTTT	CASSMTEDQPQHF
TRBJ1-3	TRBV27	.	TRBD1	TGCGCCAGCAGCAAGACAGGGGCTAGCGGAAACACCATATATTTT	CASSKTGASGNTIYF
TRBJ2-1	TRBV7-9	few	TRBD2	TGTGCCAGCAGCTTAGCCAGCGGGACTTTTGGGGATGAGCAGTTCTTC	CASSLASGTFGDEQFF
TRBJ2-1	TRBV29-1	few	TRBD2	TGCAGCGTTGGGGGGACTAGCCCTCGTGAGCAGTTCTTC	CSVGGTSPREQFF
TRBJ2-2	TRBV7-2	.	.	TGTGCCAGCAGCAAAGGGACTAACACCGGGGAGCTGTTTTTT	CASSKGTNTGELFF
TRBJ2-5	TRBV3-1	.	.	TGTGCCAGCAGCCCGCCTAATAAACAAGAGACCCAGTACTTC	CASSPPNKQETQYF
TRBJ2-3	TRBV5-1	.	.	TGCGCCAGCAGCTTTAGAACAGGGACAGATACGCAGTATTTT	CASSFRTGTDTQYF
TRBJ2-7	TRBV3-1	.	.	TGTGCCAGCAGCCAAGTTAATGAGGATTACGAGCAGTACTTC	CASSQVNEDYEQYF
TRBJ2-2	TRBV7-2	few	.	TGTGCCAGCAGCTCTAGCGCGAACACCGGGGAGCTGTTTTTT	CASSSSANTGELFF
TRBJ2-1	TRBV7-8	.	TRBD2	TGTGCCAGCAGCCGGACTAGTTCTGTGCAGTTCTTC	CASSRTSSVQFF
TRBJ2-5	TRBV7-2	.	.	TGTGCCAGCAGCTTAGATCTGGGTGCAGAGACCCAGTACTTC	CASSLDLGAETQYF
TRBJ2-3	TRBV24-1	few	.	TGTGCCACTTCACAGAACACAGATACGCAGTATTTT	CATSQNTDTQYF
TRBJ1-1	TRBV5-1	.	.	TGCGCCAGCAGTTCCCTACAGGGTGAAGGCACTGAAGCTTTCTTT	CASSSLQGEGTEAFF
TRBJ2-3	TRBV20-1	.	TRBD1	TGCAGTGCCCCCGGGACAGTCGCTACAGATACGCAGTATTTT	CSAPGTVATDTQYF
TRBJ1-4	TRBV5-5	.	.	TGTGCCAGCAGCTTGTTCGCCCGGGTTGATGAAAAACTGTTTTTT	CASSLFARVDEKLFF
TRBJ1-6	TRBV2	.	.	TGTGCCAGCAGCCCGAAGCTTACAGGGAATTCACCCCTCCACTTT	CASSPKLTGNSPLHF
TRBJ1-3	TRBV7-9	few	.	TGTGCCAGCAGCTTAGAACCTGGAAACACCATATATTTT	CASSLEPGNTIYF
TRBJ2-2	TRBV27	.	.	TGTGCCAGCAGTTTGGGCAGGGCAGTTACCGGGGAGCTGTTTTTT	CASSLGRAVTGELFF
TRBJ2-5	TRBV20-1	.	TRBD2	TGCAGTGCTAGTCGGCTAGCGGGAGTTCAAGAGACCCAGTACTTC	CSASRLAGVQETQYF
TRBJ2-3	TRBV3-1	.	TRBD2	TGTGCCAGCAGCCAAGGACTAGCGGACACAGATACGCAGTATTTT	CASSQGLADTDTQYF
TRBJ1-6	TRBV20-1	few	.	TGCAGCGAGGGTCAGTTACTCCTAGATTCACCCCTCCACTTT	CSEGQLLLDSPLHF
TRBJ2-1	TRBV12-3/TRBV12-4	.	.	TGTGCCAGCAGCCCTTTGTGGGGGACCTACAATGAGCAGTTCTTC	CASSPLWGTYNEQFF
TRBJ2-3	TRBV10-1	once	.	TGCGCCAGCAGTGGGACCGTGGGGACAGATACGCAGTATTTT	CASSGTVGTDTQYF
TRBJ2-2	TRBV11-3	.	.	TGTGCCAGCAGACTGACAGGAGGAACCGGGGAGCTGTTTTTT	CASRLTGGTGELFF
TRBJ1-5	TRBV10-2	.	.	TGCGCCAGCAGTGAGTCGGCAGGGCGGCATCAGCCCCAGCATTTT	CASSESAGRHQPQHF
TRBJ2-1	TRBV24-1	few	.	TGTGCCACCAGTGTTGGCCCGGTGAATGAGCAGTTCTTC	CATSVGPVNEQFF
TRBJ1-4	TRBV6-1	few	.	TGTGCCAGCGGCCACGGGCCTTACCCTGAAAAACTGTTTTTT	CASGHGPYPEKLFF
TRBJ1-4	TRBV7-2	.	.	TGTGCCAGCAGTCCCGGGAGCATTAATGAAAAACTGTTTTTT	CASSPGSINEKLFF
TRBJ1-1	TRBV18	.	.	TGTGCCAGCTCGGCTAGGGGGGAGACGACTGAAGCTTTCTTT	CASSARGETTEAFF
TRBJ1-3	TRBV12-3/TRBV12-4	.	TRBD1	TGTGCCAGCAGTGGACAGGGGGACACCATATATTTT	CASSGQGDTIYF
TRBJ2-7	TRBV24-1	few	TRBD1	TGTGCCACCAGTCGGGGACAGGGGAATTACGAGCAGTACTTC	CATSRGQGNYEQYF
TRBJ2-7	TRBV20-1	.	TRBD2	TGCAGTGCTGGAGGGCGGGAGGCCCCCTACGAGCAGTACTTC	CSAGGREAPYEQYF
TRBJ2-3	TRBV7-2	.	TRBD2	TGTGCCAGCAGCACGGGACTAGCGGGACCTAGCACAGATACGCAGTATTTT	CASSTGLAGPSTDTQYF
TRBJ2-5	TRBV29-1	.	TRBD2	TGCAGCGTAAAGAGACTAGCGGGAGAAGGGGAGACCCAGTACTTC	CSVKRLAGEGETQYF
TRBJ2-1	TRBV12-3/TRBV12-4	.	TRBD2	TGTGCCAGCAGCGGCGAAGGGACTAGCGGGGCCAGCTCCTACAATGAGCAGTTCTTC	CASSGEGTSGASSYNEQFF
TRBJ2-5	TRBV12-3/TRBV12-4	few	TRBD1	TGTGCCAGCAGTTTAAGGCAGGGGGCTGGAGAGACCCAGTACTTC	CASSLRQGAGETQYF
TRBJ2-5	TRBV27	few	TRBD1	TGTGCCAGCAGCCGGGACAGCTTCCAAGAGACCCAGTACTTC	CASSRDSFQETQYF
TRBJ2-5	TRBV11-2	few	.	TGTGCCAGCAGCTTAAGCGACCAAGAGACCCAGTACTTC	CASSLSDQETQYF
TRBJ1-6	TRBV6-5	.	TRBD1	TGTGCCAGCAGTTTTTCACAGGGGGCCGCAGAAAATTCACCCCTCCACTTT	CASSFSQGAAENSPLHF
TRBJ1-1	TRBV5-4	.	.	TGTGCCAGCAGCTCGGGGGGATCCATGAACACTGAAGCTTTCTTT	CASSSGGSMNTEAFF
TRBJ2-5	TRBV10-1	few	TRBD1	TGCGCCAGCAGAGCGGACAAATACCAGGGGGACCAGTACTTC	CASRADKYQGDQYF
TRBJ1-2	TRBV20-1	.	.	TGCAGTGCTAGGGAGGGGCTCGACTATGGCTACACCTTC	CSAREGLDYGYTF